This TCR beta chain was profiled in a study of T cell responses to AZD1222 COVID-19 vaccine. The junction had 10 bases not matched to a gene; V was cut back by 3 bases and J by 15 bases. The germline V gene encodes CDR1 SGDLS and CDR2 YYNGEE. The CDR3 loop spans 13 amino acids. The assay was immunoSEQ multiplex PCR, and TCRdb's table has in-frame clones only and misses some. Among over 100,000 clones listed, 88% were seen once. The input for sequencing was peripheral blood, taken on day 0 of AZD1222 vaccination. The chain combines TRBV9 with TRBJ2-1; TRBD2 agrees at 9 bases. This TCR was sampled from an adult in good health. DNA of the CDR3: TGTGCCAGCAGCGCTAGCGGGGACCCTAGGCTGTTCTTC. Its protein is CASSASGDPRLFF.